A single sample is the source of the 5 T cell receptor beta chains below, sequenced in a study of blood T cell repertoires in COVID-19 (dated by TCRdb to the early 2020s). Receptors were amplified or captured by the immunoSEQ multiplex PCR assay. The table was pulled from immuneACCESS by TCRdb, which kept in-frame rearrangements only. Such tables lose some clones; where checked, under half of the loss comes from unresolved V genes, and the rest has no known cause. Counted in this sample were some 300,000 clones; more than 75% of them appeared once. The ten largest clones represent over 1% of the sample. The sample consisted of peripheral blood. All receptors derive from a man between 65 and 85 years old with acute or convalescent COVID-19.

The chain is built from TRBV28 and TRBJ2-1; possible D gene TRBD2, 5 bases. Between the trimmed V and J ends, which lost 5 bases and 12 bases, there was a span of 14 bases. The CDR3 extends over 12 amino acids. Germline CDR1 MDHEN, CDR2 SYDVKM. The CDR3 DNA is TGTGCCAGCAGTGATTACAGACTACGGCAGTTCTTC. Translation gives CASSDYRLRQFF.

The chain has TRBV28 and TRBJ1-1, with a weak D call TRBD1 (5 bases). V was clipped by 7 bases and J by 5 bases, with 14 bases between them. This CDR3 has 13 residues. Per the germline V gene, CDR1 is MDHEN and CDR2 is SYDVKM. DNA for the CDR3: TGTGCCAGCACCGATACAGGAGAAACTGAAGCTTTCTTT. As protein: CASTDTGETEAFF.

Worth noting for this clone: This same CDR3 is encoded by further DNA sequences in the sample. This chain joins TRBV3-1 (or the pseudogene TRBV3-2) and TRBJ1-5, with D uncertain. Trimming stripped 1 base from V and 4 bases from J, with 8 bases between. The CDR3 is 14 amino acids. Germline V gives CDR1 LGHDT, CDR2 YNNKEL (reference sequence). CDR3 DNA sequence: TGTGCCAGCAGCCAAGCATCAGGAAATCAGCCCCAGCATTTT. Protein product: CASSQASGNQPQHF.

The chain links TRBV24-1 to TRBJ2-5; the match to TRBD1 covers 9 bases. The V gene end was trimmed by 1 base and the J gene end by 4 bases; junction bases not matched to a gene: 9. This CDR3 contains 17 residues. The germline gives CDR1 KGHDR, CDR2 SFDVKD. The CDR3: CATSDFLLGTGRETQYF. The CDR3 DNA follows: TGTGCCACCAGTGATTTCCTTCTAGGGACAGGGAGAGAGACCCAGTACTTC.

This clone was counted once. The chain has TRBV10-2 and TRBJ1-4, with 10 bases fitting TRBD1. With 6 bases clipped from V and 6 bases from J, the junction kept 4 bases outside the gene matches. Looked up from germline, CDR1 is WSHSY and CDR2 is SAAADI. The CDR3 is 14 residues long. The CDR3 nucleotides are TGCGCCAGCAGGGGACAGGGGAAGGATGAAAAACTGTTTTTT. Encoded protein: CASRGQGKDEKLFF.